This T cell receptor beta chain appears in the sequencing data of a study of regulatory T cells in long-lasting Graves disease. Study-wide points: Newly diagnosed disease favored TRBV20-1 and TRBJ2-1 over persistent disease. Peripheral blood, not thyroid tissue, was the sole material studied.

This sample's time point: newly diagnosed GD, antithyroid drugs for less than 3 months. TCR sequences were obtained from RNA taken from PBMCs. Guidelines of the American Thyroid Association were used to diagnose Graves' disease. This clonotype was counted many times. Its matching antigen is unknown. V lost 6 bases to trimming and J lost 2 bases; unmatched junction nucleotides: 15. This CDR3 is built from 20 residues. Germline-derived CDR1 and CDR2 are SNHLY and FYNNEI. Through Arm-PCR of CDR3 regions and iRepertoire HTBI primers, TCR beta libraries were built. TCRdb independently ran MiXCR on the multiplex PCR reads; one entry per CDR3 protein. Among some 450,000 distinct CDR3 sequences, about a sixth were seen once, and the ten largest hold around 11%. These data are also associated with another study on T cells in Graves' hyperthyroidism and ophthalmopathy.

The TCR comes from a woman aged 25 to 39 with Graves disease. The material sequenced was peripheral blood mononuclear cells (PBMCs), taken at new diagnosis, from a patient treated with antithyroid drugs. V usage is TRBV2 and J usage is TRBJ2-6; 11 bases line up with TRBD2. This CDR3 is CASSLRRELAGAAGANVLTF. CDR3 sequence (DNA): TGTGCCAGCAGCCTACGAAGGGAACTAGCGGGAGCTGCTGGGGCCAACGTCCTGACTTTC.